This T cell receptor (beta chain) was observed in a study of blood T cell repertoires in COVID-19. From germline, CDR1 is SGDLS and CDR2 YYNGEE. Trimming removed 0 bases from V and 5 bases from J, with 12 bases in between. The CDR3 extends over 15 amino acids. Authors' analysis steps: Estimates of nucleated cell counts were drawn from the amplification of reference gene primers. Clones were read by immunoSEQ multiplex PCR, and TCRdb kept only the in-frame ones, dropping some. That table gives V, J and clone size, and the DNA gave D and trimming. This sample carries under 300,000 clones, nearly 90% of them seen once, and the ten largest clones take about 4.5%.

Specimen: peripheral blood. The chain recombines TRBV9 with TRBJ2-1; D may be TRBD2 (6 bases). This receptor was obtained from a middle-aged woman who had recovered from COVID-19. The CDR3 nucleotides are TGTGCCAGCAGCGTAGGGGACTCGAGGGACAATGAGCAGTTCTTC. Its translation: CASSVGDSRDNEQFF.